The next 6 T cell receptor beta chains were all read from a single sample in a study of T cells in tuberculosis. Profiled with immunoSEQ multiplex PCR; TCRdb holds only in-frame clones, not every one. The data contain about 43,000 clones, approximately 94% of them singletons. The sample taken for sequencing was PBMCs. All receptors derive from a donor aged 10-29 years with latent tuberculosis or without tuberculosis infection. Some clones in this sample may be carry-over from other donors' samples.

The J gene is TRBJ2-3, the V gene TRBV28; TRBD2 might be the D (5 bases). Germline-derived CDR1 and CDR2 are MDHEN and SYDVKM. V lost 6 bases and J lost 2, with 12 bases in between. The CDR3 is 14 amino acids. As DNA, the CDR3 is TGTGCCAGCAGCCTGGAGACTATCACAGATACGCAGTATTTT. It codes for CASSLETITDTQYF.

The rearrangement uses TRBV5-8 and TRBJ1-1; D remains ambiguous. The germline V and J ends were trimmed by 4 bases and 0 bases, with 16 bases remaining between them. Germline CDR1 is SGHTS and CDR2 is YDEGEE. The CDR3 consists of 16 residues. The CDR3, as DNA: TGTGCCAGCAGCCAATATTCGGACGGGATGAACACTGAAGCTTTCTTT. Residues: CASSQYSDGMNTEAFF. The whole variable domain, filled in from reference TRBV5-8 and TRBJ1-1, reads EAGVTQSPTHLIKTRGQQATLRCSPISGHTSVYWYQQALGLGLQFLLWYDEGEERNRGNFPPRFSGRQFPNYSSELNVNALELEDSALYLCASSQYSDGMNTEAFFGQGTRLTVV.

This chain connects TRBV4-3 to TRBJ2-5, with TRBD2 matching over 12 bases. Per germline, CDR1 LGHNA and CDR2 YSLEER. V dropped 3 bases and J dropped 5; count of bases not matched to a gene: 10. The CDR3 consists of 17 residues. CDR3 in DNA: TGCGCCAGCAGCCATCTACTAGCGGGAGGTAGTAGGGAGACCCAGTACTTC. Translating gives CASSHLLAGGSRETQYF.

DNA for the CDR3: TGCGCCAGCAGCCAAGTATACAGGCTCGGGCTGTTTTTT. It codes for CASSQVYRLGLFF. The genes are TRBV4-3 and TRBJ1-4; D may be TRBD1 (5 bases). CDR3 length equals 13 residues. Trimming cost V 1 base and J 14 bases, with 14 bases left between them. Germline V gene lookup returns CDR1 LGHNA and CDR2 YSLEER.

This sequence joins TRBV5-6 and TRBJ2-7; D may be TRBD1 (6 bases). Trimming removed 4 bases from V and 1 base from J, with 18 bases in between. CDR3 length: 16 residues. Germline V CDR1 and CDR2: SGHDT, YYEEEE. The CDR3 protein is CASSLRGGWGSYEQYF. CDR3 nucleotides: TGTGCCAGCAGCCTTCGAGGGGGTTGGGGTTCCTACGAGCAGTACTTC.

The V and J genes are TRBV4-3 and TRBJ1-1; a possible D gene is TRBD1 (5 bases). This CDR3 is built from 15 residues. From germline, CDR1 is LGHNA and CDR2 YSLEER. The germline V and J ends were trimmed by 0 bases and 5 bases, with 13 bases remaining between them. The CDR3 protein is CASSQEDLGATEAFF. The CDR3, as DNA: TGCGCCAGCAGCCAAGAAGACTTAGGGGCGACTGAAGCTTTCTTT.